A selection of T cell receptor beta chains follows, all from one sample in a study of cytomegalovirus exposure and HLA in healthy donors. Generated by immunoSEQ multiplex PCR, the TCRdb table keeps only in-frame clones and is missing some. The sample includes about 130,000 clones, around 83% of them seen just once. Specimen: PBMCs. The receptors stem from a woman aged 18-35 years in good health and CMV-seropositive. CDR3s include the opening cysteine and the closing phenylalanine or tryptophan. A D gene is named only where the DNA matches it firmly. The size entry is marked missing in some rows and otherwise reads once, few, many or a size class.

>-|TRBD1|TRBJ2-7|TRBV4-2
CASSQDNLGQGYEQYF
TGTGCCAGCAGCCAAGATAATCTGGGACAGGGCTACGAGCAGTACTTC
>-|TRBD2|TRBJ2-1|TRBV7-9
CASSLLYGGENEQFF
TGTGCCAGCAGCTTACTCTACGGGGGGGAAAATGAGCAGTTCTTC
>-|-|TRBJ1-6|TRBV13
CASSLGAGNALHF
TGTGCCAGCAGCTTAGGGGCAGGGAATGCCCTCCACTTT
>once|TRBD1|TRBJ2-7|TRBV9
CASSAEGRGRVVQYF
TGTGCCAGCAGCGCAGAGGGCAGGGGGCGCGTAGTGCAGTACTTC
>-|-|TRBJ1-1|TRBV2
CASSEVPTGYTEAFF
TGTGCCAGCAGTGAAGTCCCTACAGGATACACTGAAGCTTTCTTT
>-|-|TRBJ1-5|TRBV6-6
CASSSDSASNQPQHF
TGTGCCAGCAGCTCTGACAGCGCTAGCAATCAGCCCCAGCATTTT
>-|-|TRBJ2-7|TRBV7-7
CASTQPGQGLYEQYF
TGTGCTAGCACCCAGCCCGGACAGGGACTATACGAGCAGTACTTC
>-|-|TRBJ2-2|TRBV29-1
CSVEGGSNTGELFF
TGCAGCGTTGAAGGCGGGTCGAACACCGGGGAGCTGTTTTTT
>-|TRBD2|TRBJ2-7|TRBV5-6
CASSPRVAGGRSSYEQYF
TGTGCCAGCAGCCCCCGGGTAGCGGGGGGCCGTAGCTCCTACGAGCAGTACTTC
>-|TRBD1|TRBJ1-1|TRBV19
CASRGQWNTEAFF
TGTGCCAGTAGGGGACAGTGGAACACTGAAGCTTTCTTT
>once|TRBD1|TRBJ2-7|TRBV5-1
CASSATGQGAYEQYF
TGCGCCAGCAGCGCTACGGGACAGGGGGCCTACGAGCAGTACTTC
>-|TRBD1|TRBJ2-3|TRBV7-9
CASSPGQYGGDTQYF
TGTGCCAGCAGCCCGGGACAGTATGGGGGAGATACGCAGTATTTT
>-|TRBD2|TRBJ2-1|TRBV2
CASRELAGGQNEQFF
TGTGCCAGCAGAGAACTAGCGGGGGGGCAGAATGAGCAGTTCTTC
>few|TRBD2|TRBJ2-1|TRBV5-4
CASSPGTSSYNEQFF
TGTGCCAGCAGCCCGGGGACTAGCTCCTACAATGAGCAGTTCTTC
>-|TRBD2|TRBJ2-7|TRBV2
CASSQRFSGGSEQYF
TGTGCCAGCAGTCAGCGGTTTAGCGGGGGAAGTGAGCAGTACTTC
>-|-|TRBJ2-4|TRBV7-6
CASSRGGSNDIQYF
TGTGCCAGCAGCAGGGGGGGAAGCAACGACATTCAGTACTTC
>once|-|TRBJ2-2|TRBV6-4
CASTDWTGELFF
TGTGCCAGCACCGACTGGACCGGGGAGCTGTTTTTT
>-|TRBD1|TRBJ1-1|TRBV19
CASSPTDRAEAFF
TGTGCCAGTAGCCCCACCGACAGGGCCGAAGCTTTCTTT
>-|-|TRBJ2-7|TRBV27
CASSLVVPSPLYEQYF
TGTGCCAGCAGTTTAGTGGTCCCAAGCCCCCTCTACGAGCAGTACTTC
>-|-|TRBJ2-3|TRBV27
CASSPFGVVTDTQYF
TGTGCCAGCAGTCCATTCGGGGTGGTGACAGATACGCAGTATTTT
>-|-|TRBJ2-1|TRBV4-1
CASSQEVAREQFF
TGCGCCAGCAGCCAAGAAGTGGCTAGAGAGCAGTTCTTC
>-|TRBD1|TRBJ2-7|TRBV6-1
CASSGGQVTIYEQYF
TGTGCCAGCAGTGGAGGACAGGTGACAATCTACGAGCAGTACTTC
>-|TRBD1|TRBJ2-7|TRBV7-9
CASSSDRASSYEQYF
TGTGCCAGCAGCTCCGACAGGGCCAGCTCCTACGAGCAGTACTTC
>once|TRBD1|TRBJ1-3|TRBV2
CASSGTGVGNTIYF
TGTGCCAGCAGTGGCACAGGGGTTGGAAACACCATATATTTT
>-|-|TRBJ2-5|TRBV6-5
CASSPRPTAQETQYF
TGTGCCAGCAGTCCTAGACCGACAGCCCAAGAGACCCAGTACTTC
>few|-|TRBJ1-2|TRBV9
CASSVGQANYGYTF
TGTGCCAGCAGCGTAGGGCAGGCGAACTATGGCTACACCTTC
>once|TRBD1|TRBJ2-3|TRBV9
CASSARTGGSFTDTQYF
TGTGCCAGCAGCGCCAGGACAGGGGGCTCATTCACAGATACGCAGTATTTT
>few|TRBD1|TRBJ1-4|TRBV6-1
CASSEGLGTGVSNEKLFF
TGTGCCAGCAGTGAAGGCTTAGGGACAGGGGTCTCAAATGAAAAACTGTTTTTT
>-|TRBD1|TRBJ2-2|TRBV5-1
CASSLKTGVNTGELFF
TGCGCCAGCAGCTTGAAGACAGGGGTTAACACCGGGGAGCTGTTTTTT
>-|-|TRBJ1-4|TRBV10-2
CASSGQGNEKLFF
TGCGCCAGCAGCGGGCAGGGGAATGAAAAACTGTTTTTT
>-|TRBD2|TRBJ2-5|TRBV10-3
CAISESGGETQYF
TGTGCCATCAGTGAAAGCGGGGGGGAGACCCAGTACTTC
>-|-|TRBJ1-2|TRBV9
CAQGTACYGYTF
TGTGCCCAGGGGACGGCTTGCTATGGCTACACCTTC
>-|-|TRBJ2-1|TRBV4-1
CASSQALPGPFYNEQFF
TGCGCCAGCAGCCAAGCTTTGCCAGGTCCCTTCTACAATGAGCAGTTCTTC
>-|TRBD1|TRBJ1-2|TRBV25-1
CASSESQGTYGYTF
TGTGCCAGCAGTGAATCACAGGGGACCTATGGCTACACCTTC
>-|TRBD2|TRBJ2-2|TRBV6-5
CASSYAGGGTGELFF
TGTGCCAGCAGTTACGCGGGGGGGGGCACCGGGGAGCTGTTTTTT
>-|-|TRBJ2-5|TRBV2
CASSDGGGLETQYF
TGTGCCAGCAGCGATGGGGGGGGGCTCGAGACCCAGTACTTC
>-|TRBD1|TRBJ1-1|TRBV7-2
CASSLLGTGGPAFF
TGTGCCAGCAGCTTACTCGGGACAGGAGGCCCAGCTTTCTTT
>-|-|TRBJ2-2|TRBV29-1
CSVDLGRGTGELFF
TGCAGCGTTGATTTGGGTCGGGGAACCGGGGAGCTGTTTTTT
>-|-|TRBJ2-7|TRBV4-1
CASSYEGGSSYEQYF
TGCGCCAGCAGTTACGAGGGGGGGAGCTCCTACGAGCAGTACTTC
>-|TRBD1|TRBJ2-7|TRBV5-1
CASSLVPGQDEQYF
TGTGCCAGCAGCTTGGTTCCGGGACAGGACGAGCAGTACTTC
>-|TRBD1|TRBJ1-2|TRBV2
CASGGDRNYGYTF
TGTGCCAGCGGGGGGGACAGGAACTATGGCTACACCTTC
>-|TRBD2|TRBJ2-1|TRBV29-1
CSVDTLAEYNEQFF
TGCAGCGTTGATACACTAGCGGAGTACAATGAGCAGTTCTTC
>few|-|TRBJ1-4|TRBV30
CALNLGKLFF
TGTGCCTTGAACCTAGGAAAACTGTTTTTT
>-|-|TRBJ1-1|TRBV5-1
CASSWTEERDTEAFF
TGCGCCAGCAGCTGGACAGAGGAAAGGGACACTGAAGCTTTCTTT
>-|-|TRBJ2-5|TRBV12-5
CASGLYGKGDPGTQYF
TGTGCTAGTGGTTTGTACGGAAAGGGGGACCCAGGGACCCAGTACTTC
>-|TRBD2|TRBJ2-1|TRBV15
CATAGGPSNEQFF
TGTGCCACCGCGGGGGGGCCTTCCAATGAGCAGTTCTTC
>few|-|TRBJ1-6|TRBV12-5
CASGQQGSPLHF
TGTGCTAGTGGTCAACAGGGTTCACCCCTCCACTTT
>-|-|TRBJ1-1|TRBV12-2
CASRLEMAGLSCTEAFF
TGTGCAAGTCGCTTAGAGATGGCAGGGCTATCGTGCACTGAAGCTTTCTTT